This passage covers 26 T cell receptor beta chains from one sample sequenced in a study of blood T cell repertoires in COVID-19. The assay was immunoSEQ multiplex PCR, and TCRdb's table has in-frame clones only and misses some. The repertoire has fewer than 110,000 clones, nearly 90% of them found once; the top ten carry around 3.1%. The material sequenced was peripheral blood. The receptors originated from a man aged 50 to 59 in a cohort sampled during active COVID-19.

J is TRBJ2-7 and V is TRBV10-3, with 7 bases fitting TRBD2. J gave up 2 bases and V 9 bases, and 7 bases lay outside the gene matches. This CDR3 comprises 13 residues. The germline gives CDR1 ENHRY, CDR2 SYGVKD. CDR3 loop: CAILAAPPYEQYF. The CDR3 DNA sequence: TGTGCCATTCTAGCGGCGCCTCCCTACGAGCAGTACTTC.

CDR3 protein: CSVEAPPDTQYF. CDR3 nucleotide sequence: TGCAGCGTTGAGGCCCCGCCAGATACGCAGTATTTT. The chain links TRBV29-1 to TRBJ2-3; D gene uncertain. With 3 bases removed from V and 4 bases from J, the gap between germline ends came to 8 bases. The CDR3 has 12 amino acids. From germline, CDR1 is SQVTM and CDR2 ANQGSEA.

This clone was recorded a few times. The chain carries TRBV5-1 and TRBJ2-1, with TRBD1 as a possible D gene (6 bases). V was pared by 3 bases and J by 0 bases, with 13 bases between. The CDR3 runs 16 residues. From germline, CDR1 is SGHRS and CDR2 YFSETQ. CDR3 in DNA: TGCGCCAGCAGCTCACTTCCAGGGGACTCCTACAATGAGCAGTTCTTC. It encodes CASSSLPGDSYNEQFF.

This chain links TRBV9 with TRBJ2-5; D is possibly TRBD1 (6 bases). The CDR3 loop spans 14 amino acids. V dropped 5 bases and J dropped 3 bases, with 14 bases sitting between them. CDR1 and CDR2 (germline): SGDLS, YYNGEE. The CDR3 loop reads CASSATGFEETQYF. CDR3 coding DNA: TGTGCCAGCAGTGCGACAGGTTTTGAAGAGACCCAGTACTTC.

This clone was seen only once. The chain carries TRBV10-3 and TRBJ2-1, with 11 bases aligning to TRBD2. Per the germline V gene, CDR1 is ENHRY and CDR2 is SYGVKD. The length of the CDR3 is 17 residues. V was pared by 9 bases and J by 5 bases, with 15 bases of the junction left unmatched. Written as DNA, the CDR3 is TGTGCCATTAGAGCGGACGGGACTAGCGGTGGACACAATGAGCAGTTCTTC. Translated, it gives CAIRADGTSGGHNEQFF.

Comment on this clone: The sample holds other DNA sequences that translate to the same CDR3. The CDR3: CASSSLGGGPGELFF. As DNA, the CDR3 is TGTGCCAGCAGCTCCCTAGGGGGGGGGCCCGGGGAGCTGTTTTTT. The chain employs TRBV7-3 and TRBJ2-2, with a tentative D call TRBD2 (7 bases). The germline V and J ends were trimmed by 4 bases and 6 bases, with 15 bases remaining between them. This CDR3 is 15 amino acids long. Germline CDR1 and CDR2: SGHTA and FQGTGA.

The table lists this clone with a count of one. V gene TRBV28 combines with J gene TRBJ1-5; no definite D call. Germline lookup yields CDR1 MDHEN and CDR2 SYDVKM. The CDR3 is 12 residues long. V lost 7 bases and J 6 bases, leaving 10 bases between the germline ends. The CDR3 DNA sequence: TGTGCCAGCACCACCTCGAGTCAGCCCCAGCATTTT. This sequence encodes CASTTSSQPQHF.

The rearrangement uses TRBV15 and TRBJ1-6; D might be TRBD1 (5 bases). V was cut by 3 bases and J by 10 bases, with 16 bases left in between. The germline V gene encodes CDR1 LNHNV and CDR2 YYDKDF (reference sequence). CDR3 size: 15 residues. The CDR3 DNA reads TGTGCCACCAGCAGGAAACAGTCGGGGGAATCACCCCTCCACTTT. Encoded protein: CATSRKQSGESPLHF.

The rearrangement uses TRBV7-9 and TRBJ2-7, with D possibly being TRBD1 (6 bases). Trimming stripped 4 bases from V and 1 base from J, with 8 bases between. This CDR3 region has 13 residues. Germline CDR1 SEHNR, CDR2 FQNEAQ (reference sequence). CDR3 amino acids: CASSYGQSYEQYV. CDR3 coding DNA: TGTGCCAGCAGCTATGGACAGTCCTACGAGCAGTACGTC.

This sequence joins TRBV2 and TRBJ2-1; D ambiguous. Germline V lookup: CDR1 SNHLY, CDR2 FYNNEI. V was trimmed by 4 bases and J by 4 bases, leaving 8 bases between them. The CDR3 is 13 amino acids. In DNA, the CDR3 is TGTGCCAGCAGTGTAAACGGTTACAATGAGCAGTTCTTC. Translation: CASSVNGYNEQFF.

V and J are TRBV5-1 and TRBJ2-4; 8 bases are a match to TRBD1. CDR3 length: 22 residues. The V gene end was trimmed by 1 base and the J gene end by 0 bases; junction bases not matched to a gene: 21. Looked up from germline, CDR1 is SGHRS and CDR2 is YFSETQ. CDR3 sequence: CASSLRAAVAPGQARAKNIQYF. CDR3 sequence (DNA): TGCGCCAGCAGCTTGAGGGCAGCCGTAGCCCCGGGACAGGCGAGAGCCAAAAACATTCAGTACTTC.

The genes are TRBV12-3 or TRBV12-4 and TRBJ1-1, with a weak D call TRBD1 (5 bases). Trimming stripped 6 bases from V and 2 bases from J, with 10 bases between. The CDR3 is 13 amino acids. CDR3 in amino acids: CASRRQTNTEAFF. CDR3 coding DNA: TGTGCCAGCAGGAGACAGACCAACACTGAAGCTTTCTTT.

This clone was picked up one time. The chain carries TRBV2 and TRBJ1-5; D may be TRBD1 (5 bases). Germline V gene lookup returns CDR1 SNHLY and CDR2 FYNNEI. The CDR3 is 14 residues long. The V end was cut by 6 bases, the J end by 4 bases, with 13 bases between. The CDR3 bases are TGTGCCAGCAGCGGACACCCAGAAAATCAGCCCCAGCATTTT. Amino acids: CASSGHPENQPQHF.

The chain couples TRBV25-1 to TRBJ1-1; a weak D match, TRBD1 (6 bases). V lost 6 bases and J 0 bases, leaving 11 bases between the germline ends. Germline V gene sequence: CDR1 MGHDK, CDR2 SYGVNS. CDR3 length: 14 amino acids. CDR3 in DNA: TGTGCCAGCAGCGCCGGACAGCTGAACACTGAAGCTTTCTTT. This sequence encodes CASSAGQLNTEAFF.

The chain uses TRBV19 and TRBJ2-3; perhaps TRBD1 as D (5 bases). Trimming pared 7 bases from V and 0 bases from J, leaving 11 bases between. Looked up from germline, CDR1 is LNHDA and CDR2 is SQIVND (reference sequence). CDR3 length equals 14 residues. The CDR3 coding sequence is TGTGCCAGTACTAATAGGGGTAGCACAGATACGCAGTATTTT. Amino acids: CASTNRGSTDTQYF.

The V and J genes are TRBV5-4 and TRBJ1-2, with D maybe TRBD1 (5 bases). The length of the CDR3 is 13 residues. The germline CDR1 and CDR2 sequences are SGHNT and YYREEE (reference sequence). Trimming shortened V by 7 bases and J by 4 bases, and 14 bases separated the two germline ends. CDR3 coding DNA: TGTGCCAGCGGAGGAGGGGTGGGCTATGGCTACACCTTC. Translation: CASGGGVGYGYTF.

V usage is TRBV6-5 and J usage is TRBJ2-5; the match to TRBD1 covers 8 bases. Trimming removed 4 bases from V and 4 bases from J; junction bases left unmatched: 5. The germline CDR1 and CDR2 sequences are MNHEY and SVGAGI. The CDR3 is 14 amino acids. This CDR3 reads CASSSRGRLETQYF. The CDR3 DNA is TGTGCCAGCAGTTCCAGGGGGCGCTTAGAGACCCAGTACTTC.

The chain uses TRBV19 and TRBJ2-1; D gene uncertain. This CDR3 comprises 12 residues. In germline, CDR1 is LNHDA, CDR2 SQIVND (reference sequence). The ends were cut back, 4 bases at V and 10 bases at J, with 11 bases in the middle. The CDR3 reads CASSTASDEQFF. Here the CDR3 DNA reads TGTGCCAGTAGTACAGCTAGTGACGAGCAGTTCTTC.

V and J are TRBV24-1 and TRBJ2-2, with D tentatively TRBD1 (5 bases). The V gene lost 6 bases and the J gene lost 4 bases, with 11 bases spanning the gap. Germline loops: CDR1 KGHDR, CDR2 SFDVKD. The CDR3 sequence is 14 residues long. CDR3 sequence: CATSITGGTGELFF. CDR3 coding DNA: TGTGCCACCAGTATTACAGGTGGCACCGGGGAGCTGTTTTTT.

The chain uses TRBV4-1 and TRBJ1-3, with D perhaps matching TRBD1 (6 bases). The V and J ends lost 2 bases and 2 bases respectively, with 10 bases between them. CDR1 MGHRA and CDR2 YSYEKL come from the germline V gene. The CDR3 has 15 residues. The DNA of the CDR3 is TGCGCCAGCAGCCAAAGGCAGGGGCCTGGAAACACCATATATTTT. It encodes CASSQRQGPGNTIYF.

The chain has TRBV29-1 and TRBJ2-5; 8 positions match TRBD2. The CDR3 extends over 15 amino acids. Germline-derived CDR1 and CDR2 are SQVTM and ANQGSEA. With 7 bases clipped from V and 4 bases from J, the junction kept 14 bases outside the gene matches. This CDR3 is CSASRLAGGVETQYF. The CDR3 DNA sequence: TGCAGCGCCTCTCGCCTAGCGGGCGGGGTAGAGACCCAGTACTTC.

The CDR3, as DNA: TGTGCCAGCAGCTTAGCAGCGGGGGGGCCCTACGAGCAGTACGTC. Translated, it gives CASSLAAGGPYEQYV. The chain uses TRBV7-2 and TRBJ2-7; 10 bases fit TRBD2. Trimming at V came to 0 bases and at J to 2 bases, leaving 1 base not matched to a gene. CDR3 length: 15 residues. Germline CDR1 and CDR2: SGHTA and FQGNSA.

The V gene is TRBV25-1, the J gene TRBJ1-3, with 7 nucleotides matching TRBD1. J gave up 3 bases and V 8 bases, and 10 bases lay outside the gene matches. CDR3 length equals 15 residues. The germline CDR1 and CDR2 sequences are MGHDK and SYGVNS. The CDR3 sequence is CASGLLGTDGNTIYF. CDR3 bases: TGTGCCAGCGGGCTCTTGGGGACAGATGGAAACACCATATATTTT.

The chain couples TRBV6-2 or TRBV6-3 to TRBJ2-7; D unclear. The CDR3 is made up of 13 amino acids. Germline-derived CDR1 and CDR2 are MNHEY and SVGEGT. Trimming removed 6 bases at V and 2 bases at J, with 11 bases between. This CDR3 reads CASSLNGAYEQYF. CDR3 nucleotides: TGTGCCAGCAGCCTGAACGGTGCCTACGAGCAGTACTTC.

The rearrangement joins TRBV6-5 to TRBJ1-3; a possible D gene is TRBD1 (6 bases). Trimming took off 11 bases at V and 10 bases at J, with 21 bases between the two ends. The germline V gene encodes CDR1 MNHEY and CDR2 SVGAGI. This CDR3 spans 13 amino acids. The CDR3 DNA reads TGTGCCTCTCAGGCTGGTGCGAGGGGGACCATATATTTT. Amino acid sequence: CASQAGARGTIYF.

J is TRBJ2-1 and V is TRBV5-1, with no clear D. The CDR3 consists of 11 residues. The germline V gene encodes CDR1 SGHRS and CDR2 YFSETQ. V was cut by 1 base and J by 8 bases, with 4 bases left in between. The DNA of the CDR3 is TGCGCCAGCAGCTTGACGGATGAGCAGTTCTTC. Translation gives CASSLTDEQFF.